This T cell receptor (beta chain) was documented in a study of lymphopenia after photon versus proton radiotherapy. This table comes from immunoSEQ multiplex PCR, and its TCRdb copy is limited to in-frame clones, with some not included. The sample records about 83,000 clones, approximately 82% being singletons. Sequencing was performed on peripheral blood, taken from a patient treated with proton-based radiotherapy. The origin of this receptor is a man between 60 and 75 years old with pancreatic cancer.

This CDR3 reads CASSIEAPPMYF. In nucleotides, the CDR3 is TGTGCCAGCAGCATAGAGGCCCCTCCGATGTACTTC. The chain uses TRBV7-9 and TRBJ2-4; D is ambiguous. The CDR3 covers 12 residues. V was clipped by 5 bases and J by 15 bases, with 17 bases between them. Germline assignment: CDR1 SEHNR and CDR2 FQNEAQ (reference sequence).